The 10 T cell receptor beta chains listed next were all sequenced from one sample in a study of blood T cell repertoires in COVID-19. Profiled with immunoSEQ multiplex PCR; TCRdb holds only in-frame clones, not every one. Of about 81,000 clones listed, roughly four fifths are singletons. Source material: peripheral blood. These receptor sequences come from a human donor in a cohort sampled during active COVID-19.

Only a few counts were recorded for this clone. The CDR3 is CASSPLGAGDAYEQYF. In DNA, the CDR3 is TGTGCCAGCAGTCCACTCGGGGCAGGGGACGCATACGAGCAGTACTTC. The V call is TRBV7-8, the J call TRBJ2-7; D perhaps matches TRBD1 (6 bases). CDR1 and CDR2 (germline): SGHVS, FQNEAQ. V lost 6 bases to trimming and J lost 4 bases, with 22 bases between them. The CDR3 runs to 16 residues.

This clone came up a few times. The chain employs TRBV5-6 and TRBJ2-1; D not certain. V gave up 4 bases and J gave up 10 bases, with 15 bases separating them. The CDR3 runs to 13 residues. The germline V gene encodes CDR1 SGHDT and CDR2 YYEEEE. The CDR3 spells CASSPAVVGEQFF. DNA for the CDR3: TGTGCCAGCAGCCCGGCGGTTGTTGGGGAGCAGTTCTTC.

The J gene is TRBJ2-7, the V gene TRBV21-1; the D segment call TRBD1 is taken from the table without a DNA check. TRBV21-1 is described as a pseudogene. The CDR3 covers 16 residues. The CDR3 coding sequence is TGTGCCAGCAGCAAAGCAGGTCCAGGACAGGGGCCCGAGCAGTACTTC. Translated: CASSKAGPGQGPEQYF.

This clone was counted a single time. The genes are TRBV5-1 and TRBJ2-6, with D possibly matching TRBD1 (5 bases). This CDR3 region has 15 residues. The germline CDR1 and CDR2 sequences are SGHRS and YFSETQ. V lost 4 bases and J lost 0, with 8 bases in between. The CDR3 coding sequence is TGCGCCAGCAGCCAGGGCAACTCTGGGGCCAACGTCCTGACTTTC. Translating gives CASSQGNSGANVLTF.

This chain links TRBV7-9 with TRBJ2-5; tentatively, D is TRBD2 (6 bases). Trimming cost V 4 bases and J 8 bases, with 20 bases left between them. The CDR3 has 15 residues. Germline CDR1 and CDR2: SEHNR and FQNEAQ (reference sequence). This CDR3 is CASSSPGQGGRTQYF. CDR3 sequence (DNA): TGTGCCAGCAGCTCCCCGGGGCAGGGAGGACGAACCCAGTACTTC.

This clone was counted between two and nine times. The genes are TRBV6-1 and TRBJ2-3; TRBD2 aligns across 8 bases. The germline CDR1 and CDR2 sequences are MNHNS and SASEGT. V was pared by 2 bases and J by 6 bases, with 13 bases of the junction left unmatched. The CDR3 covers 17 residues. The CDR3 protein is CASSERMRGAPRDTQYF. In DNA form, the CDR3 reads TGTGCCAGCAGTGAACGTATGCGGGGGGCCCCTCGGGATACGCAGTATTTT.

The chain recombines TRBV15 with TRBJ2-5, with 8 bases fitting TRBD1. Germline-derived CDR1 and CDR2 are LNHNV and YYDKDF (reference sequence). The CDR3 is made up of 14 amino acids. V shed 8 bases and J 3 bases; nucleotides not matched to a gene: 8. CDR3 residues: CATRDRPREETQYF. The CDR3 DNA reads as TGTGCCACCCGGGACAGGCCTAGAGAAGAGACCCAGTACTTC.

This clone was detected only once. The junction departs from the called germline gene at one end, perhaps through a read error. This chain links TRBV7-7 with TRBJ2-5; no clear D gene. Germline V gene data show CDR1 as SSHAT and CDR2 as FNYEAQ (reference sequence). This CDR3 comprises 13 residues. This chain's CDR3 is CASSLEYGLSQYF. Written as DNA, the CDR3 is TGTGCTAGCAGCTTGGAGTACGGATTGTCCCAGTACTTC.

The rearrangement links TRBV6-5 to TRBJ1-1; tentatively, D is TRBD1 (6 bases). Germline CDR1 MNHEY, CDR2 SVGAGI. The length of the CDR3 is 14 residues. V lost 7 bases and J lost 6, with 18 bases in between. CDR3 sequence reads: CASKVDRLVPEAFF. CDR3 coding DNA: TGTGCCAGCAAAGTAGACAGGCTAGTCCCTGAAGCTTTCTTT.

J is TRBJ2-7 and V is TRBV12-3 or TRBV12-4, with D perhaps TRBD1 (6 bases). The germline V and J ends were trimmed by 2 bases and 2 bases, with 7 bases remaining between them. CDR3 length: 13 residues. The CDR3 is CASSLSGAYEQYF. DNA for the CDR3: TGTGCCAGCAGTTTATCAGGGGCCTACGAGCAGTACTTC.